Listed below are T cell receptor beta chains from one sample, sequenced in a study of metastatic and nonmetastatic thyroid tumors. With MiXCR, TCRdb reprocessed the PCR reads. Among under 25,000 clones, 20% to 25% were seen once, and the ten largest hold less than 10%. Source material: adjacent normal tissue. These receptors were taken from a female donor with papillary thyroid cancer or a benign thyroid nodule (not recorded which). Some clones in this sample may be carry-over from other donors' samples. Both conserved end residues are part of each CDR3. Each record gives: V gene, clone size, D gene, J gene, CDR3 DNA, CDR3 protein. D genes are given only for firm matches. Size values are once, few and many counts, or a class for expanded clones, and some rows have none.

TRBV27,few,NA,TRBJ2-1,TGTGCCAGCAGTTTTGTCGGGTTTTCTAATGAGCAGTTCTTC,CASSFVGFSNEQFF
TRBV4-1,NA,NA,TRBJ2-6,TGCGCCAGCAGCCAAGTAGGTGTCTCTGGGGCCAACGTCCTGACTTTC,CASSQVGVSGANVLTF
TRBV24-1,few,NA,TRBJ2-1,TGTGCCACCTCCTCCTCGGGGGATTACAATGAGCAGTTCTTC,CATSSSGDYNEQFF
TRBV5-6,NA,NA,TRBJ2-5,TGTGCCAGCAGCTGGGGTGCGGAGACCCAGTACTTC,CASSWGAETQYF
TRBV20-1,NA,TRBD2,TRBJ2-7,TGCAGTGCTAGAGATGGCGCGGGTGGGAGGGACGAGCAGTACTTC,CSARDGAGGRDEQYF
TRBV10-2,NA,NA,TRBJ2-4,TGCGCCAGCAGTACCGGGGCCAAAAACATTAAGTACTTC,CASSTGAKNIKYF
TRBV18,NA,NA,TRBJ2-7,TGTGCCAGCTCACGAACCGGGTCTAGCGACTACGAGCAGTACTTC,CASSRTGSSDYEQYF
TRBV10-3,medium-sized,NA,TRBJ1-5,TGTGCCATCAGTGAGACAGACGGGGGGCCCCAGCATTTT,CAISETDGGPQHF
TRBV19,NA,TRBD1,TRBJ2-3,TGTTCCACCCACCCAGGACTTTCAGGGGGTGATACGCAGTATTTT,CSTHPGLSGGDTQYF
TRBV7-8,NA,NA,TRBJ2-5,TGTGCCAGCAGCTTAGTATCGGAGACCCAGTACTTC,CASSLVSETQYF
TRBV9,NA,TRBD2,TRBJ2-3,TGTGCCAGCAGCGCGGGACTAGTGATCACAGATACGCAGTATTTT,CASSAGLVITDTQYF
TRBV11-2,NA,TRBD2,TRBJ2-3,TGTGCCAGCAGCTCCTTTGGGCGGGGGGTAGCAGATACGCAGTATTTT,CASSSFGRGVADTQYF
TRBV12-3/TRBV12-4,few,NA,TRBJ2-7,TGTGCCAGTTCCAGGCCGAGCTCCTACGAGCAGTACTTC,CASSRPSSYEQYF
TRBV30,medium-sized,NA,TRBJ1-5,TGTGCCTGGACACAGTATAGCAATCAGCCCCAGCATTTT,CAWTQYSNQPQHF
TRBV6-1,medium-sized,NA,TRBJ2-1,TGTGCCAGCAGTGAAGCTGGGACGCAGCAGTTCTTC,CASSEAGTQQFF
TRBV5-1,NA,TRBD1,TRBJ2-3,TGCGCCAGCACTACGGGACAGGGCACAGATACGCAGTATTTT,CASTTGQGTDTQYF
TRBV5-6,few,NA,TRBJ1-5,TGTGCCAGCAGTCGAGGGCTCGGCTGGTCCGGCAATCAGCCCCAGCATTTT,CASSRGLGWSGNQPQHF
TRBV27,few,NA,TRBJ2-1,TGTGCCAGCAGTTTTTGGTCTAGCGATGAGCAGTTCTTC,CASSFWSSDEQFF
TRBV6-5,NA,TRBD2,TRBJ2-7,TGTGCCAGCAGTTACGCGGGAGGGCCTAACGAGCAGTACTTC,CASSYAGGPNEQYF
TRBV6-1,medium-sized,TRBD1,TRBJ1-1,TGTGCCAGCAACATCGGGACAGGAGCATTGAGCACTGAAGCTTTCTTT,CASNIGTGALSTEAFF
TRBV12-3/TRBV12-4,NA,NA,TRBJ1-4,TGTGCCAGCAGTTATGGGAATGAAAAACTGTTTTTT,CASSYGNEKLFF
TRBV5-1,many,TRBD1,TRBJ2-5,TGCGCCAGCCACAGGGGGCCGGGAGAGACCCAGTACTTC,CASHRGPGETQYF
TRBV6-5,few,TRBD1,TRBJ1-2,TGTGCCAGCAGTTCAGTCCCGGGACAGGGTTTTACTAACTATGGCTACACCTTC,CASSSVPGQGFTNYGYTF
TRBV5-5,many,NA,TRBJ2-7,TGTGCCAGCAGCCCCACAGGGTCCTACGAGCAGTACTTC,CASSPTGSYEQYF
TRBV9,NA,NA,TRBJ1-1,TGTGCCAGCAGCAAGAGCAGGGGTCAGAACACTGAAGCTTTCTTT,CASSKSRGQNTEAFF
TRBV20-1,NA,TRBD2,TRBJ2-1,TGCAGTGCTACCGGACTAGCGGGAGGGACGGAACTTCTCGAGGAGCAGTTCTTC,CSATGLAGGTELLEEQFF
TRBV7-9,medium-sized,TRBD2,TRBJ2-1,TGTGCCAGCAGCAATGGTGCGGGAGGGGTCAATGAGCAGTTCTTC,CASSNGAGGVNEQFF